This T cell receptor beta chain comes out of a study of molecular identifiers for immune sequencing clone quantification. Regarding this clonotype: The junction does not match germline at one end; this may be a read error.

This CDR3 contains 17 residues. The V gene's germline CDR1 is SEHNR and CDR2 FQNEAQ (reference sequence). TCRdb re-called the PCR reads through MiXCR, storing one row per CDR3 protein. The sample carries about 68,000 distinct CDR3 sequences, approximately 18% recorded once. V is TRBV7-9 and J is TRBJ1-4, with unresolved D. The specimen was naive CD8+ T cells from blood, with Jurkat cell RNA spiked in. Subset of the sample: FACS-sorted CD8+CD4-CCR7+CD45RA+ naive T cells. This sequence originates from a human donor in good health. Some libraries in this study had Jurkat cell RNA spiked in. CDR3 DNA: TGTGCCAGCAGCTTAGAAGGCCGGGCCTTAGGTGTTGAAAGACTGTTTTTT. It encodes CASSLEGRALGVERLFF.